This T cell receptor (beta chain) comes out of a study of regulatory T cells in long-lasting Graves disease (dated by TCRdb to about 2021). In terms of the full investigation: Persistent Graves' disease was defined as antithyroid drug treatment for over 5 years with persistently positive TSH receptor autoantibodies. Persistent Graves' disease patients were compared with newly diagnosed Graves' disease patients by peripheral blood TCR sequencing and RNA sequencing. Antithyroid drugs had been taken for approximately 9.5 years on average by persistent Graves' disease patients in the clinical cohort. A total of some 35 samples underwent TCR sequencing: about 13 from persistent and roughly 20 from newly diagnosed Graves' disease patients. The study was conducted in China and was registered as a clinical trial.

The germline V gene gives CDR1 as SGHTA and CDR2 as FQGNSA. From the cysteine up to the phenylalanine, the CDR3 has a length of 14 residues. CDR3 DNA only is kept here, 42 bases in frame from base 1. V sheds 5 bases and J sheds 4 bases, leaving 12 bases between their ends. This clonotype was counted ten times or more. Its antigen has not been determined. Base qualities are missing; no much larger clone stands one base away. The library was made by multiplex PCR. Sequenced on an Illumina HiSeq 4000. iRepertoire HTBI primers and Arm-PCR amplification of CDR3 regions were used to construct TCR beta libraries. PCR products were gel purified before sequencing. The authors' pipeline ran thus. Gene usage analysis of CDR3 amino acid clonotypes relied on the approximately 62 TRBV and 14 TRBJ segments identified across samples. COPE and FqMerger were used to merge filtered high-quality paired reads into contigs. BLAST was used to align contigs to IMGT TRBV, TRBD and TRBJ reference genes, with CDR3 defined following IMGT. Highly expanded clones were defined as clonotypes with a frequency above 0.1%. Repertoire diversity was measured by Shannon entropy, and V-J evenness by the Gini coefficient. Public clonotypes were defined as clonotypes shared by more than one individual. The public sequencing data were trimmed at Q25 with fastp and processed into clonotypes with MiXCR by TCRdb, which kept only in-frame beta chains. Rows with a matching CDR3 protein are joined into one entry that keeps the most common DNA and genes. The authors' filters were not applied to this entry. The table for this sample lists approximately 440,000 distinct CDR3 sequences; 23% of them were counted only once. Jointly, the top ten make up about a quarter of the sample.

Results and caveats for the whole study, not just this receptor: Persistent Graves' disease patients showed lower TCR Shannon entropy and fewer highly expanded clones than newly diagnosed patients, suggesting clonal expansion. More public clonotypes were shared among persistent patients (fewer than 3,000) than among newly diagnosed patients (roughly 1,000). Sequencing and analysis were limited to the TCR beta chain. The small sample size was acknowledged by the authors as a limitation that may reduce accuracy. TRBV28, TRBJ1-2 and TRBJ2-5 were preferentially used in persistent disease, while TRBV20-1 and TRBJ2-1 were favored in newly diagnosed disease. Only peripheral blood was studied, because thyroid tissue, the primary lesion, was inaccessible.

In the paper's terms, the time point label means: persistent/refractory GD, antithyroid drugs over 5 years with positive TRAb. For both TCR sequencing and RNA sequencing, RNA was extracted from PBMCs in TRIzol. The diagnosis of Graves' disease followed American Thyroid Association guidelines. The patients came from an endocrinology department in Xi'an, China. From each patient, around 9 milliliters of peripheral blood was collected into an EDTA anticoagulant tube. Ficoll Paque Plus density gradient separation was used to isolate PBMCs, and no additional T cell sorting was done. An Agilent 2100 Bioanalyzer and agarose gel were used to assess RNA quality, and a NanoDrop 2000 was used to measure RNA concentration.

The TCR was taken from a female donor with Graves disease. This material consisted of peripheral blood mononuclear cells (PBMCs), taken when the disease was refractory, from a patient treated with antithyroid drugs. The chain couples TRBV7-2 to TRBJ1-5; a tentative D match to TRBD1 spans 5 bases. The DNA sequence follows: TGTGCCAGCAGCACGGGACGTGTAAATCAGCCCCAGCATTTT. Translated, it gives CASSTGRVNQPQHF.